What follows is one TCR beta chain and its context. As yet, its antigen is unknown. Through Arm-PCR of CDR3 regions and iRepertoire HTBI primers, TCR beta libraries were built. MiXCR was run by TCRdb on the multiplex PCR reads, yielding one entry per CDR3 protein. The repertoire consists of about 430,000 distinct CDR3 sequences, with approximately 15% occurring once and the leading ten covering about 8.3%. This entry comes from a study of regulatory T cells in long-lasting Graves disease. Study overall: Graves' patients, diagnosed recently, had received antithyroid drugs under 3 months.

Notes on the study in general: Favored gene segments in persistent disease were TRBV28, TRBJ1-2 and TRBJ2-5.

The CDR3 extends over 14 amino acids. Germline V gene lookup returns CDR1 ENHRY and CDR2 SYGVKD. V was clipped by 11 bases and J by 4 bases; unmatched bases: 8. The sample's time point: newly diagnosed GD, antithyroid drugs for less than 3 months. Following extraction of RNA from PBMCs, that RNA was used to make the TCR library. This same sample was also part of a study on T cells in Graves' hyperthyroidism and ophthalmopathy. That paper notes: Researchers barred patients who had uncontrolled infection, other autoimmune disease, pregnancy or lactation. Blood held most thyroid clonotypes expanded above 0.001 frequency.

This sample comprised peripheral blood mononuclear cells (PBMCs), obtained at new diagnosis, from a patient treated with antithyroid drugs. The receptor comes from a woman in her 40s with Graves disease. The V gene is TRBV10-3, the J gene TRBJ2-3, with 11 bases aligning to TRBD1. CDR3 amino acids: CAAEGQGAPDTQYF. The CDR3 bases are TGTGCCGCCGAAGGACAGGGGGCTCCAGATACGCAGTATTTT.